This T cell receptor beta chain was recovered during a study of blood T cell repertoires in COVID-19 (TCRdb year 2020). Notes on the research overall: Samples covering the acute and convalescent phases of COVID-19 were provided by collaborators in the United States, Italy and Spain. The prospective study material was composed of cDNA or gDNA derived from T cells, B-cell-depleted T cells, or PBMCs. Subjects who had been exposed to COVID-19, were actively infected with it, or had recovered from it provided the deeply sampled blood TCRbeta repertoires that made up the dataset. The repertoires were released in a freely available public database intended as a resource for research on the immune response to SARS-CoV-2. Samples came from the ongoing ImmuneRACE study (first 160 participants) plus 1,254 subjects from 6 global collaborators. Nearly every sample came with metadata listing a de-identified subject ID, COVID-19 status, age in years and sex. Where HLA class I and class II types were available, the types were taken from metadata supplied by the sample provider, not from assay-based typing. What the authors observed across the whole study: The quantity of clinical and demographic metadata differed by source and by participant and was supplied without curation.

Whole blood was collected in K2EDTA tubes by collaborating institutions according to the institutions' own protocols. For TCRbeta analysis, collaborator samples were shipped as frozen whole blood, as isolated PBMCs, or as DNA extracted from either sample type. The immunoSEQ Assay, a bias-controlled multiplex PCR, was used to amplify TCRbeta CDR3 regions from genomic DNA. Per the authors' processing: Nucleated cell counts per sample were estimated from amplification of reference gene primers within the assay. To quantify the absolute abundance of each unique TCRbeta CDR3 rearrangement, sequence reads were collapsed and filtered. Productive Simpson clonality was computed per sample as the square root of Simpson's diversity index over productive rearrangements. The table comes from immuneACCESS by way of TCRdb, which keeps in-frame sequences with V and J called. Part of the clones is missing from these tables; in studies checked, under half for an unresolved V gene and the rest for unknown reasons. V and J calls and clone size are those listed in that table; D and trimming were worked out from the DNA. The sample profile shows about 9,200 clones; 80% of them were found once. Together, the top ten hold 7.4% of the sample.

This clone was seen a handful of times. What this receptor recognizes is not known. One base away there is no much larger clone; base qualities are not given. The source material was peripheral blood. This receptor was taken from a man aged 65 to 85 with active COVID-19.

The sequenced DNA is TGTGCCAGCAGCTCGAGGGGGGGCTATGGCTACACCTTC. Translated, this gives CASSSRGGYGYTF. This chain is built from TRBV7-8 and TRBJ1-2; TRBD1 is possibly the D segment (6 matching bases). V was cut back by 4 bases and J by 4 bases, leaving a gap of 10 bases between them. CDR1 and CDR2 were assigned from the germline V gene as SGHVS and FQNEAQ. From the cysteine up to the phenylalanine, the CDR3 has a length of 13 residues. Solely the CDR3 DNA is kept, with 39 bases framed from the first base.